The 17 T cell receptor beta chains reported below all come from one sample, sequenced in a study of CD8 T cells in Susac syndrome. RNA amounts of about 0.45 to 1 ug underwent reverse transcription with random hexamers. TCRdb re-called the immunoSEQ multiplex PCR reads with MiXCR, one entry per CDR3 protein. Of approximately 170,000 distinct CDR3 sequences in the sample, 92% are singletons; the top ten hold roughly 0.08%. Sequenced sample: CD4+ T cells from PBMCs. These receptors were taken from a human donor in good health.

This sequence joins TRBV29-1 and TRBJ2-7; 8 nucleotides line up with TRBD1. CDR3 size: 15 residues. CDR1 and CDR2 from the germline V gene are SQVTM and ANQGSEA. The trim removed 4 bases at V and 2 bases at J, leaving 10 bases unmatched. The CDR3 loop reads CSVVYLETGAYEQYF. CDR3 DNA: TGCAGCGTTGTTTACCTCGAGACAGGGGCCTACGAGCAGTACTTC.

This chain joins TRBV28 and TRBJ2-3; TRBD1 might be the D (6 bases). The CDR3 covers 12 residues. Looked up from germline, CDR1 is MDHEN and CDR2 is SYDVKM. The ends were cut back, 11 bases at V and 9 bases at J, with 18 bases in the middle. CDR3 DNA sequence: TGTGCCGGAACAGGGAAAGAGGAAACGCAGTATTTT. Translating it yields CAGTGKEETQYF.

The J gene is TRBJ1-2, the V gene TRBV2; tentatively, D is TRBD1 (6 bases). The CDR3 totals 12 residues. The V end was cut by 4 bases, the J end by 5 bases, with 8 bases between. CDR1 and CDR2 from the germline V gene are SNHLY and FYNNEI. The CDR3 DNA reads TGTGCCAGCAGTGCAGGGGTGTATGGCTACACCTTC. The encoded protein is CASSAGVYGYTF.

The CDR3 is CASSLGGDPNTEAFF. CDR3 coding DNA: TGTGCCAGCAGCTTGGGCGGGGACCCGAACACTGAAGCTTTCTTT. The chain is built from TRBV7-9 and TRBJ1-1; D is possibly TRBD1 (5 bases). The CDR3 has 15 residues. Trimming removed 3 bases from V and 1 base from J, with 12 bases in between. Germline-derived CDR1 and CDR2 are SEHNR and FQNEAQ (reference sequence).

This clonotype was observed a single time. CDR3 protein: CSASDLAGGVPGELFF. CDR3 coding DNA: TGCAGTGCTAGTGACCTAGCGGGTGGAGTTCCCGGGGAGCTGTTTTTT. J is TRBJ2-2 and V is TRBV20-1; TRBD2 matches 8 bases. Unmatched junction bases numbered 12, after V lost 3 bases and J lost 6 bases. CDR1 DFQATT and CDR2 SNEGSKA come from the germline V gene (reference sequence). The CDR3 runs 16 residues.

The chain employs TRBV10-3 and TRBJ2-5; D perhaps matches TRBD1 (6 bases). The CDR3 loop spans 16 amino acids. V was pared by 0 bases and J by 5 bases, with 16 bases between. CDR1 and CDR2 from the germline V gene are ENHRY and SYGVKD. The chain's CDR3 is CAISESGGPMRETQYF. The CDR3 DNA reads TGTGCCATCAGTGAGTCTGGGGGCCCGATGCGGGAGACCCAGTACTTC.

The chain employs TRBV4-1 and TRBJ1-2; no clear D. V was clipped by 3 bases and J by 0 bases, with 5 bases between them. The CDR3 loop spans 13 amino acids. Looked up from germline, CDR1 is MGHRA and CDR2 is YSYEKL. CDR3 DNA sequence: TGCGCCAGCAGCCACAGGACTAACTATGGCTACACCTTC. Its protein product is CASSHRTNYGYTF.

The CDR3: CASRTQGADGSPLHF. The CDR3 nucleotides are TGTGCCAGCAGAACACAGGGGGCGGATGGTTCACCCCTCCACTTT. The chain joins TRBV5-4 to TRBJ1-6; TRBD1 matches at 9 bases. CDR3 length: 15 residues. J gave up 9 bases and V 5 bases, and 9 bases lay outside the gene matches. CDR1 and CDR2 (germline): SGHNT, YYREEE (reference sequence). Using reference TRBV5-4 and TRBJ1-6 for the parts outside the CDR3, the full variable domain is ETGVTQSPTHLIKTRGQQVTLRCSSQSGHNTVSWYQQALGQGPQFIFQYYREEENGRGNFPPRFSGLQFPNYSSELNVNALELDDSALYLCASRTQGADGSPLHFGNGTRLTVT.

The chain combines TRBV5-1 with TRBJ2-7, with 12 positions matching TRBD2. Germline assignment: CDR1 SGHRS and CDR2 YFSETQ. This CDR3 region has 18 residues. The ends lost 0 bases at V and 2 bases at J; junction bases unmatched: 9. CDR3 sequence reads: CASSLAALAGGIAYEQYF. CDR3 DNA sequence: TGCGCCAGCAGCTTGGCGGCACTAGCGGGAGGAATTGCCTACGAGCAGTACTTC.

The chain links TRBV12-3 or TRBV12-4 to TRBJ1-5, with D unclear. The CDR3 consists of 13 residues. V gave up 7 bases and J gave up 5 bases, with 12 bases separating them. The CDR3 region has the DNA TGTGCCAGCACCCCGGACTGGCATCAGCCCCAGCATTTT. This codes for CASTPDWHQPQHF.

This chain connects TRBV6-5 to TRBJ1-2; 7 nucleotides line up with TRBD1. V shed 5 bases and J 7 bases; nucleotides not matched to a gene: 13. Germline V gene lookup returns CDR1 MNHEY and CDR2 SVGAGI. The CDR3 is made up of 15 amino acids. CDR3 nucleotide sequence: TGTGCCAGCAGTACCAACGACAGGGCCCACGGTGGCTACACCTTC. It codes for CASSTNDRAHGGYTF.

There are a few counts of this clonotype. This sequence joins TRBV6-4 and TRBJ2-1, with a possible D match to TRBD1 (5 bases). The CDR3 is 11 amino acids. Trimming took off 6 bases at V and 5 bases at J, with 5 bases between the two ends. Germline V lookup: CDR1 MRHNA, CDR2 SNTAGT. The CDR3 DNA is TGTGCCAGCAGGGACAACAATGAGCAGTTCTTC. It codes for CASRDNNEQFF.

This sequence joins TRBV2 and TRBJ2-1; no firm D call. The CDR3 sequence is 12 residues long. V lost 1 base to trimming and J lost 14 bases, with 12 bases between them. Germline assignment: CDR1 SNHLY and CDR2 FYNNEI. The CDR3 reads CASSEDNNSKFF. CDR3 DNA sequence: TGTGCCAGCAGTGAAGATAACAATTCGAAGTTCTTC.

V gene TRBV6-2 or TRBV6-3 combines with J gene TRBJ1-2, with 7 nucleotides matching TRBD1. Germline V gene lookup returns CDR1 MNHEY and CDR2 SVGEGT. This CDR3 has 12 amino acids. Trimming took 6 bases from V and 13 from J; bases not matched to a gene: 11. CDR3 residues: CASSNGQVRFTF. The CDR3 DNA reads as TGTGCCAGCAGCAACGGACAGGTTAGATTCACCTTC.

This rearrangement joins TRBV6-5 to TRBJ1-3; D is ambiguous. V lost 5 bases and J lost 2, with 10 bases in between. This CDR3 region has 14 residues. The germline V gene has CDR1 MNHEY and CDR2 SVGAGI. The CDR3 region is CASSGLPAGNTIYF. The CDR3 DNA follows: TGTGCCAGCAGTGGATTACCCGCTGGAAACACCATATATTTT.

This rearrangement joins TRBV30 to TRBJ2-2, with 9 bases aligning to TRBD2. The V gene end was trimmed by 5 bases and the J gene end by 7 bases; junction bases not matched to a gene: 14. The germline gives CDR1 GTSNPN, CDR2 SVGIG (reference sequence). The CDR3 length is 16 residues. CDR3 DNA: TGTGCCTGGCGGCCCCTTGGCGGGGGGGCCGTCGGGGAGCTGTTTTTT. Translation: CAWRPLGGGAVGELFF. The variable domain in full, with the rest retrieved from reference TRBV30 and TRBJ2-2, is SQTIHQWPATLVQPVGSPLSLECTVEGTSNPNLYWYRQAAGRGLQLLFYSVGIGQISSEVPQNLSASRPQDRQFILSSKKLLLSDSGFYLCAWRPLGGGAVGELFFGEGSRLTVL.

The V call is TRBV12-3 or TRBV12-4, the J call TRBJ1-1; D is unresolved. The CDR3 contains 13 residues. Trimming shortened V by 6 bases and J by 7 bases, and 15 bases separated the two germline ends. CDR3 coding DNA: TGTGCCAGCAGCCACAAGCCACCTCTTGAAGCTTTCTTT. Its protein product is CASSHKPPLEAFF.